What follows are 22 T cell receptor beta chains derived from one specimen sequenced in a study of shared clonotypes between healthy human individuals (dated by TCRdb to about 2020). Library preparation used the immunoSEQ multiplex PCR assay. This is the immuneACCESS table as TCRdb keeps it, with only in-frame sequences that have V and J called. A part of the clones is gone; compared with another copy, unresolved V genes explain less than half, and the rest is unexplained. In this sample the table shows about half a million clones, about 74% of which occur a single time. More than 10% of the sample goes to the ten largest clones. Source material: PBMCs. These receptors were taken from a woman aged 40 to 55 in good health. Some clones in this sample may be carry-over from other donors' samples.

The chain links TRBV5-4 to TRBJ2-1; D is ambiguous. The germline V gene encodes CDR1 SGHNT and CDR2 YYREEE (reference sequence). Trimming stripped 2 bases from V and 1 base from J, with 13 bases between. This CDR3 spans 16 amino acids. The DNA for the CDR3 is TGTGCCAGCAGCTTCGACGACGCCGTGTCCTACAATGAGCAGTTCTTC. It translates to CASSFDDAVSYNEQFF.

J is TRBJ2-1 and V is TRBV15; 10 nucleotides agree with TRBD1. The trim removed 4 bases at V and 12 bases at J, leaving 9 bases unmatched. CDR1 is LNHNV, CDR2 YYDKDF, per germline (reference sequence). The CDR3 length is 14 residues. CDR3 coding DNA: TGTGCCACCAGCACGAGAAGACAGGGGGCTCTGCAGTTCTTC. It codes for CATSTRRQGALQFF.

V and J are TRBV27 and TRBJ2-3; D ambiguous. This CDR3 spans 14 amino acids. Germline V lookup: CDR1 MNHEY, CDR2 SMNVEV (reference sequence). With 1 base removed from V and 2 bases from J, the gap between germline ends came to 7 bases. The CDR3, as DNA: TGTGCCAGCAGTTTATTCGGCAACACAGATACGCAGTATTTT. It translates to CASSLFGNTDTQYF.

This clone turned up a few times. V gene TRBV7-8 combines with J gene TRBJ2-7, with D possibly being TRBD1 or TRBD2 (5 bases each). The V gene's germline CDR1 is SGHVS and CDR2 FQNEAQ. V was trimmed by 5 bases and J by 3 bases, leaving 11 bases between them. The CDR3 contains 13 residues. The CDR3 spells CASSGTILYEQYF. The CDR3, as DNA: TGTGCCAGCAGCGGGACCATTCTCTACGAGCAGTACTTC.

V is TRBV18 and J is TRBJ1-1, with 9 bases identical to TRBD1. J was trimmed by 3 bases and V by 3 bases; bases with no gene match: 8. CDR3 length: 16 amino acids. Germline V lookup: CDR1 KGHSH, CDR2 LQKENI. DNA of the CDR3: TGTGCCAGCTCACCTAGACAGGGGGTAGGGGACACTGAAGCTTTCTTT. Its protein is CASSPRQGVGDTEAFF.

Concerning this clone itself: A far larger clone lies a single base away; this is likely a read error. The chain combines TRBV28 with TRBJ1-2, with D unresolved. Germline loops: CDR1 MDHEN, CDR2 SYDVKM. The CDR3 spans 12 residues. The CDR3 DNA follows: TGTGCCAGCAGTTTAGTCGGGTATGGCTACGCCTTC. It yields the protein CASSLVGYGYAF.

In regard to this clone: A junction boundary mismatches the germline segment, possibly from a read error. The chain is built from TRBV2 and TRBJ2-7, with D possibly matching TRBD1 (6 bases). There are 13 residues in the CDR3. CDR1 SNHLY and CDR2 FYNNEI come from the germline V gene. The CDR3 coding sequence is TGTGCCAGCAGTGAATTTGGTGGGACATGGAAGGGTTTC. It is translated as CASSEFGGTWKGF.

The CDR3 loop is CASSSRTSGREMRTDTQYF. CDR3 nucleotides: TGCGCCAGCAGCTCACGGACTAGCGGGAGGGAGATGAGGACAGATACGCAGTATTTT. J is TRBJ2-3 and V is TRBV5-1; TRBD2 aligns across 15 bases. J gave up 3 bases and V 3 bases, and 11 bases lay outside the gene matches. There are 19 residues in the CDR3. Germline lookup yields CDR1 SGHRS and CDR2 YFSETQ.

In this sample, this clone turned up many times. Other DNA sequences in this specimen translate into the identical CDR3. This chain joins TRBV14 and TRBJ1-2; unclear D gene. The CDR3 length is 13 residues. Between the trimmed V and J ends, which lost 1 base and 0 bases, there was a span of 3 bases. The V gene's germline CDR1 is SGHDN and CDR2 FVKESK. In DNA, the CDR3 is TGTGCCAGCAGCCAAGGAGCTAACTATGGCTACACCTTC. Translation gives CASSQGANYGYTF. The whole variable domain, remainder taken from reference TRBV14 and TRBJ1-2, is EAGVTQFPSHSVIEKGQTVTLRCDPISGHDNLYWYRRVMGKEIKFLLHFVKESKQDESGMPNNRFLAERTGGTYSTLKVQPAELEDSGVYFCASSQGANYGYTFGSGTRLTVV.

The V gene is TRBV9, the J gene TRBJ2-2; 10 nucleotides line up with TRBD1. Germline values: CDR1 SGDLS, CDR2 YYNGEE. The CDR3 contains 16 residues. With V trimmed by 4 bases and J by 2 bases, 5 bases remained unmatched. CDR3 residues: CASSPWDRGNTGELFF. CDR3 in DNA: TGTGCCAGCAGCCCCTGGGACAGGGGAAACACCGGGGAGCTGTTTTTT.

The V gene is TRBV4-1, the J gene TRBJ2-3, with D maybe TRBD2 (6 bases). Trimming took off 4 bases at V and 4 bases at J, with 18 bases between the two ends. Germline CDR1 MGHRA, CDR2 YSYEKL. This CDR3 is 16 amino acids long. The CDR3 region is CASSPLGRGMPDTQYF. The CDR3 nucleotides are TGCGCCAGCAGCCCCCTAGGGCGGGGAATGCCAGATACGCAGTATTTT.

In DNA, the CDR3 is TGCGCCAGCAGTGAGCCCCTTCCGGGACAAGCCTCCGGAGGTGGCAATCAGCCCCAGCATTTT. This codes for CASSEPLPGQASGGGNQPQHF. This chain uses TRBV10-2 with TRBJ1-5; D may be TRBD1 (6 bases). CDR3 length equals 21 residues. Per the germline V gene, CDR1 is WSHSY and CDR2 is SAAADI. Deletions cut 2 bases from V and 2 bases from J, with 28 bases between.

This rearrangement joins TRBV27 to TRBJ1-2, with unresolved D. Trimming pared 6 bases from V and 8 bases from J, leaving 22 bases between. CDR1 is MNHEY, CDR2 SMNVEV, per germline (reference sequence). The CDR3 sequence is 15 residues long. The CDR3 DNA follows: TGTGCCAGCAGCCCACTTGAAAGGCTTTCGTGGGGCTACACCTTC. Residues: CASSPLERLSWGYTF.

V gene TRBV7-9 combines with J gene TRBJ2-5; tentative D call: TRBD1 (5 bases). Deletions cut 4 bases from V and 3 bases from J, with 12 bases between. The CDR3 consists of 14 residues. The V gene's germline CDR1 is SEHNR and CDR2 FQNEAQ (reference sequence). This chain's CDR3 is CASSSLGAKETQYF. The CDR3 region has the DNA TGTGCCAGCAGCTCCCTAGGGGCCAAAGAGACCCAGTACTTC.

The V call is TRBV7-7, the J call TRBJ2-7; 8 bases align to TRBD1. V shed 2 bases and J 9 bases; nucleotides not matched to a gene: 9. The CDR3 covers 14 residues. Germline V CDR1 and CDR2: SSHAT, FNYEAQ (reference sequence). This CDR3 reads CASSLQAGGAPQYF. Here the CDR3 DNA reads TGTGCCAGCAGCTTACAAGCAGGGGGCGCGCCGCAGTACTTC.

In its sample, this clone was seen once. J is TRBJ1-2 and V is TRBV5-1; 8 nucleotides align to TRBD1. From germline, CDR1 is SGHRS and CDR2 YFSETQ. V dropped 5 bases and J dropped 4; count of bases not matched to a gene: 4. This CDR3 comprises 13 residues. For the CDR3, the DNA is TGCGCCAGCAGTCGGGACAGGCCCTATGGCTACACCTTC. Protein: CASSRDRPYGYTF.

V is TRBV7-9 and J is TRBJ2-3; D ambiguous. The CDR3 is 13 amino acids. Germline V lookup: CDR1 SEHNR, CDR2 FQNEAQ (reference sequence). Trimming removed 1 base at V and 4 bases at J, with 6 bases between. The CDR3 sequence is CASSLVSADTQYF. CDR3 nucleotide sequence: TGTGCCAGCAGCTTAGTTTCCGCAGATACGCAGTATTTT.

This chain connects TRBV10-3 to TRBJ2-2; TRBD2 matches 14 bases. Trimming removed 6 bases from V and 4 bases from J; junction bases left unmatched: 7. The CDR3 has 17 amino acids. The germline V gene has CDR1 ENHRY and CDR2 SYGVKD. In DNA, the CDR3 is TGTGCCATCAGGACGGGACTAGCGGGAGTAAGCACCGGGGAGCTGTTTTTT. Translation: CAIRTGLAGVSTGELFF.

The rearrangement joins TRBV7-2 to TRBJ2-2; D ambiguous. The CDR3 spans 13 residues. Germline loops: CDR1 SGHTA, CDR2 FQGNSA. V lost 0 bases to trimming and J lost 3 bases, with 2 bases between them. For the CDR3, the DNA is TGTGCCAGCAGCTTAGCGTACACCGGGGAGCTGTTTTTT. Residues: CASSLAYTGELFF. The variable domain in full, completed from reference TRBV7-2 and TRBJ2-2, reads GAGVSQSPSNKVTEKGKDVELRCDPISGHTALYWYRQSLGQGLEFLIYFQGNSAPDKSGLPSDRFSAERTGGSVSTLTIQRTQQEDSAVYLCASSLAYTGELFFGEGSRLTVL.

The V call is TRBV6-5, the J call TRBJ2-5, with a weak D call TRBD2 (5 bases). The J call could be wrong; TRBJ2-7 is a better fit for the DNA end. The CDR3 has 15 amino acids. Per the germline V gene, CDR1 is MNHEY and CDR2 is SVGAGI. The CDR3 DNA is TGTGCCAGCAGTTACGGAGGTACGTCCCTCAGCGAGCAGTACTTC. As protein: CASSYGGTSLSEQYF.

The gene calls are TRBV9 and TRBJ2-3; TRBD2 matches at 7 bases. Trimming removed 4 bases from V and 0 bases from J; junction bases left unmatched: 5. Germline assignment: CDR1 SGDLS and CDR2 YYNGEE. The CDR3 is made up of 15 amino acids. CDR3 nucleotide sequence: TGTGCCAGCAGCATCTCTAGCGGTAGCACAGATACGCAGTATTTT. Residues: CASSISSGSTDTQYF.

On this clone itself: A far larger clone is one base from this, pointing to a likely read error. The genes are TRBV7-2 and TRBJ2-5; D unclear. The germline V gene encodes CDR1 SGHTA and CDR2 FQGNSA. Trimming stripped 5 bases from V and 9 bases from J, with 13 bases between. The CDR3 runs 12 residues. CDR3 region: CASSPLTWAQYF. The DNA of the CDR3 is TGTGCCAGCAGCCCTCTGACCTGGGCCCAGTACTTC.